This T cell receptor beta chain was sequenced in a study of T cell responses to AZD1222 COVID-19 vaccine. Study-wide background: Recipients boosted at about 4 weeks or about 12 weeks are pooled. Study conclusions and caveats: Seropositive status at baseline applied to only 6 or 7 AZD1222 recipients.

Notes on this clone: Its antigen is still unknown.

Germline values: CDR1 SGHRS, CDR2 YFSETQ. The CDR3 extends over 15 amino acids. V was clipped by 4 bases and J by 4 bases; unmatched bases: 8. Produced via immunoSEQ multiplex PCR; TCRdb's table is partial and in-frame only. The sample yields roughly 110,000 clones, around 90% seen once. Sequencing used peripheral blood, obtained on day 0 of AZD1222 vaccination. This sequence originates from an adult in good health. The chain combines TRBV5-1 with TRBJ2-7, with 10 nucleotides matching TRBD2. CDR3 amino acids: CASSSPGTSAYEQYF. CDR3 bases: TGCGCCAGCAGCAGCCCCGGGACTAGCGCGTACGAGCAGTACTTC.